This T cell receptor (beta chain) was sequenced for a study of T cell changes during pregnancy in multiple sclerosis. Libraries were prepared by immunoSEQ multiplex PCR; TCRdb keeps only in-frame clonotypes and omits some of them. The sample lists about 50,000 clones, around 92% occurring once. CDR1 is MGHRA and CDR2 is YSYEKL in the germline V gene. After removal of 4 bases from V and 0 bases from J, the junction contained 6 bases not matched to a gene. The CDR3 has 16 amino acids. The chain is built from TRBV4-1 and TRBJ1-3; 7 bases are shared with TRBD1. The sequences come from CD4+ T cells from peripheral blood mononuclear cells, collected in the third trimester of pregnancy. The receptor was derived from a female donor with multiple sclerosis, enrolled in a pregnancy study. CDR3 sequence reads: CASSLRQGSSGNTIYF. The CDR3 DNA sequence: TGCGCCAGCAGCCTGCGACAGGGAAGCTCTGGAAACACCATATATTTT.